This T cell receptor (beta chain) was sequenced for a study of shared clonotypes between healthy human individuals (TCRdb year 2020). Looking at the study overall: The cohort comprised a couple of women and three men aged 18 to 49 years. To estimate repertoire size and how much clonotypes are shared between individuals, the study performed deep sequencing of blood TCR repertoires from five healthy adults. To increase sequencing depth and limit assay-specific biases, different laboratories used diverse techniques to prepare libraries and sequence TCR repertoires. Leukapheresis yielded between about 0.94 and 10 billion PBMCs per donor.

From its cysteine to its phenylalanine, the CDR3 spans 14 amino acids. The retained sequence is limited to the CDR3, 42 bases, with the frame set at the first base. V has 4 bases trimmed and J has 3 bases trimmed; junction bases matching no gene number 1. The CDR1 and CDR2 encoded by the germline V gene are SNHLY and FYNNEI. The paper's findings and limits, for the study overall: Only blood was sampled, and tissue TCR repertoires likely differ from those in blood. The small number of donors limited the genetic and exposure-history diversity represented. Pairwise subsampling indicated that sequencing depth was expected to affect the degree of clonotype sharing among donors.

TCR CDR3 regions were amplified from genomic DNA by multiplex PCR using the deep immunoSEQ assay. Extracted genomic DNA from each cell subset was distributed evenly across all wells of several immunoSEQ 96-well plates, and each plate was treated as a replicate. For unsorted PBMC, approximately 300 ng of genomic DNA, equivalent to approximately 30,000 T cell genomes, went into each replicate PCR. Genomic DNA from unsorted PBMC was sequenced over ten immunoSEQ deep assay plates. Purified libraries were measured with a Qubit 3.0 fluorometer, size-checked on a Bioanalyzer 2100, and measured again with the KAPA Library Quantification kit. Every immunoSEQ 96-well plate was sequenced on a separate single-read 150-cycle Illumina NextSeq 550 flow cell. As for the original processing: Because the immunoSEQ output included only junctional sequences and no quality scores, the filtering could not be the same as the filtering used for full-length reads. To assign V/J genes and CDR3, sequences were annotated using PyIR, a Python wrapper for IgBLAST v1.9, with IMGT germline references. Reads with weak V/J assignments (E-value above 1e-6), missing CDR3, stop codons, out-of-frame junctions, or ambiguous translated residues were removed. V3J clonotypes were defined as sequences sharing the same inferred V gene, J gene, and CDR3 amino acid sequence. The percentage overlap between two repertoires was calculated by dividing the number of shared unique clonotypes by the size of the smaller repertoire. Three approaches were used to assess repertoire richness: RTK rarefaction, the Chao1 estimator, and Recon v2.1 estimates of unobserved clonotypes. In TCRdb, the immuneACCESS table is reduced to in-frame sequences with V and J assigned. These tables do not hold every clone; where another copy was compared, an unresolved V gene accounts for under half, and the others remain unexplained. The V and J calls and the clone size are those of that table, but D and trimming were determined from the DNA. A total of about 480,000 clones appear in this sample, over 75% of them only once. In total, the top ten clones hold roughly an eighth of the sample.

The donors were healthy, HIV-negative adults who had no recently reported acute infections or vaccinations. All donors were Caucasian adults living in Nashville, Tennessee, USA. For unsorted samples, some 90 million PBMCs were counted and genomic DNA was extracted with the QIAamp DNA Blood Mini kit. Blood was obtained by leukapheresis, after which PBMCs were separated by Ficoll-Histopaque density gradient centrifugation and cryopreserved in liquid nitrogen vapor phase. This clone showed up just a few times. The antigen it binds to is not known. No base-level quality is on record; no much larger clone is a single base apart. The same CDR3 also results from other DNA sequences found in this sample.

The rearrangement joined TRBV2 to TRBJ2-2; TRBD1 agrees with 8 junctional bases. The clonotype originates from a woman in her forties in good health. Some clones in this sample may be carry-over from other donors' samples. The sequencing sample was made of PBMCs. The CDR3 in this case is CASSARGHTGELFF. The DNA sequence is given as TGTGCCAGCAGTGCCAGGGGGCACACCGGGGAGCTGTTTTTT.